This TCR beta chain originates from a study of blood T cells in healthy people across ages. Findings of the study overall: Observed TCR beta diversity per million T cells went down as age went up. This fall followed a roughly linear course with age. Diversity figures based on one million T cells were deemed too low.

A sample-barcoded 5' primer and a J-beta primer mix were used in a second PCR of roughly 7 to 11 cycles. Using its own MiXCR run on the 5' RACE reads, TCRdb lists one record per CDR3 protein. The data show around 400,000 distinct CDR3 sequences, 52% seen once. The count of this clonotype is one. Its antigen remains unidentified. Looked up from germline, CDR1 is SEHNR and CDR2 is FQNEAQ (reference sequence). V lost 4 bases to trimming and J lost 5 bases; unmatched junction nucleotides: 13. The CDR3 is 17 residues long. The source of this sequence is a man aged 55 to 70 in good health. This sequence joins TRBV7-9 and TRBJ2-3, with TRBD1 matching over 9 bases. What was sequenced was blood. Written as DNA, the CDR3 is TGTGCCAGCAGCTCTATGACAGGGACAGGGAGAGGAGATACGCAGTATTTT. It encodes CASSSMTGTGRGDTQYF.